The 15 T cell receptor beta chains in this list originate from one sample, sequenced in a study of T cell changes during pregnancy in multiple sclerosis. Assay used: immunoSEQ multiplex PCR; TCRdb lists only in-frame clones, some missing. The table lists about 41,000 clones, roughly 90% of them singletons. Sequencing used CD8+ T cells from peripheral blood mononuclear cells, obtained in the third trimester of pregnancy. The receptors originated from a female donor with multiple sclerosis, enrolled in a pregnancy study.

The chain combines TRBV7-3 with TRBJ2-3, with 15 bases matching TRBD2. V gave up 5 bases and J gave up 7 bases; unmatched junction bases: 7. Germline V lookup: CDR1 SGHTA, CDR2 FQGTGA. CDR3 length equals 16 residues. CDR3: CASSLGLAGGTHTQYF. CDR3 nucleotide sequence: TGTGCCAGCAGCCTTGGACTAGCGGGAGGGACGCATACGCAGTATTTT. The full variable domain, with the rest looked up from reference TRBV7-3 and TRBJ2-3, is GAGVSQTPSNKVTEKGKYVELRCDPISGHTALYWYRQSLGQGPEFLIYFQGTGAADDSGLPNDRFFAVRPEGSVSTLKIQRTERGDSAVYLCASSLGLAGGTHTQYFGPGTRLTVL.

Only a few counts were recorded for this clone. This chain connects TRBV7-9 to TRBJ1-6; the match to TRBD1 covers 8 bases. Germline V gives CDR1 SEHNR, CDR2 FQNEAQ (reference sequence). The CDR3 contains 14 residues. V shed 5 bases and J 9 bases; nucleotides not matched to a gene: 6. CDR3 DNA: TGTGCCAGCAGCCGTGGACAGGGAGGTTCACCCCTCCACTTT. It is translated as CASSRGQGGSPLHF.

The rearrangement links TRBV6-1 to TRBJ2-6, with D possibly being TRBD2 (5 bases). The CDR3 contains 15 residues. Trimming left V 1 base short and J 3 bases short, with 7 bases between. CDR1 is MNHNS, CDR2 SASEGT, per germline. CDR3 loop: CASSEGGNGANVLTF. CDR3 nucleotides: TGTGCCAGCAGTGAAGGAGGGAATGGGGCCAACGTCCTGACTTTC.

About this clone itself: Mismatch with germline at one junction end may stem from a read error. This chain joins TRBV7-7 and TRBJ2-2; D may be TRBD1 (6 bases). Germline V gene data show CDR1 as SSHAT and CDR2 as FNYEAQ (reference sequence). The CDR3 is made up of 15 amino acids. In nucleotides, the CDR3 is TGTGCTAGCAAGGCGGACAGAAACATCACCGGGGAGCTGTTTTTT. Translated, it gives CASKADRNITGELFF.

The gene calls are TRBV20-1 and TRBJ2-1; a possible D gene is TRBD2 (6 bases). Germline V gene sequence: CDR1 DFQATT, CDR2 SNEGSKA (reference sequence). With 5 bases removed from V and 9 bases from J, the gap between germline ends came to 11 bases. The CDR3 has 11 amino acids. CDR3 in amino acids: CSARLGGEQFF. The CDR3 DNA sequence: TGCAGTGCTCGCTTGGGGGGTGAGCAGTTCTTC.

The rearrangement uses TRBV6-5 and TRBJ2-7, with TRBD2 matching over 7 bases. The CDR3 consists of 14 residues. In germline, CDR1 is MNHEY, CDR2 SVGAGI. Trimming at V came to 6 bases and at J to 1 base, leaving 6 bases not matched to a gene. CDR3: CASSPGGPSYEQYF. DNA of the CDR3: TGTGCCAGCAGCCCGGGGGGACCTTCCTACGAGCAGTACTTC.

This clone was recorded a few times. This chain links TRBV6-1 with TRBJ2-3; 10 bases match TRBD2. V gave up 3 bases and J gave up 6 bases; unmatched junction bases: 6. From germline, CDR1 is MNHNS and CDR2 SASEGT. The CDR3 contains 15 residues. CDR3: CASSDLASGSDTQYF. In DNA form, the CDR3 reads TGTGCCAGCAGTGATTTGGCTAGCGGGAGTGATACGCAGTATTTT.

V gene TRBV7-3 combines with J gene TRBJ2-3, with D unclear. CDR1 SGHTA and CDR2 FQGTGA come from the germline V gene. Trimming removed 1 base at V and 3 bases at J, with 5 bases between. This CDR3 has 13 residues. The CDR3 loop reads CASSLIVTDTQYF. CDR3 bases: TGTGCCAGCAGCTTAATAGTAACAGATACGCAGTATTTT.

The V gene is TRBV11-2, the J gene TRBJ2-1, with 9 bases fitting TRBD1. The CDR3 contains 15 residues. Germline V gene sequence: CDR1 SGHAT, CDR2 FQNNGV. With 4 bases clipped from V and 4 bases from J, the junction kept 5 bases outside the gene matches. The CDR3 loop reads CASSSQGALYNEQFF. Here the CDR3 DNA reads TGTGCCAGCAGCTCACAGGGGGCCCTATACAATGAGCAGTTCTTC.

This clone has just a few counts. The rearrangement links TRBV4-1 to TRBJ2-1; 8 nucleotides align to TRBD1. V shed 0 bases, J shed 7 bases, and the junction held 2 bases outside the gene matches. The CDR3 sequence is 14 residues long. From germline, CDR1 is MGHRA and CDR2 YSYEKL. CDR3 nucleotide sequence: TGCGCCAGCAGCCAAGAGACAGGGGTGAATGAGCAGTTCTTC. This gives the protein CASSQETGVNEQFF.

This rearrangement joins TRBV5-4 to TRBJ1-6, with a tentative D call TRBD1 (5 bases). The CDR3 loop spans 12 amino acids. Trimming cost V 4 bases and J 6 bases, with 5 bases left between them. CDR1 and CDR2 (germline): SGHNT, YYREEE (reference sequence). CDR3 loop: CASSQGNSPLHF. Written as DNA, the CDR3 is TGTGCCAGCAGCCAGGGTAATTCACCCCTCCACTTT. Supplemented by reference TRBV5-4 and TRBJ1-6, the full variable domain reads ETGVTQSPTHLIKTRGQQVTLRCSSQSGHNTVSWYQQALGQGPQFIFQYYREEENGRGNFPPRFSGLQFPNYSSELNVNALELDDSALYLCASSQGNSPLHFGNGTRLTVT.

The J gene is TRBJ2-5, the V gene TRBV7-2, with TRBD2 identical over 7 bases. The germline gives CDR1 SGHTA, CDR2 FQGNSA. The ends lost 3 bases at V and 3 bases at J; junction bases unmatched: 4. The CDR3 totals 14 residues. The DNA of the CDR3 is TGTGCCAGCAGCTTGGCAGGGAGGGAAGAGACCCAGTACTTC. Residues: CASSLAGREETQYF.

J is TRBJ1-6 and V is TRBV4-1; the D gene is possibly TRBD1 (5 bases). The CDR3 consists of 16 residues. Germline-derived CDR1 and CDR2 are MGHRA and YSYEKL. Trimming removed 4 bases at V and 1 base at J, with 11 bases between. The CDR3 loop is CASSPQGGSYNSPLHF. As DNA, the CDR3 is TGCGCCAGCAGCCCTCAGGGAGGGTCCTATAATTCACCCCTCCACTTT.

CDR3 amino acids: CAKREGLNEQFF. The CDR3 DNA sequence: TGTGCCAAGCGGGAGGGTCTCAATGAGCAGTTCTTC. The J gene is TRBJ2-1, the V gene TRBV7-3; 10 bases are shared with TRBD2. CDR1 is SGHTA, CDR2 FQGTGA, per germline. This CDR3 has 12 residues. The V gene end was trimmed by 10 bases and the J gene end by 6 bases; junction bases not matched to a gene: 3.

The chain has TRBV5-4 and TRBJ2-3; TRBD2 matches at 7 bases. The CDR3 spans 14 residues. The V and J ends lost 0 bases and 4 bases, in that order; junction bases with no gene match: 2. CDR1 and CDR2 from the germline V gene are SGHNT and YYREEE (reference sequence). As DNA, the CDR3 is TGTGCCAGCAGCTTGGGGGCGGGGGCAGATACGCAGTATTTT. Protein sequence: CASSLGAGADTQYF.